This T cell receptor beta chain was identified in a study of cytomegalovirus exposure and HLA in healthy donors. Background on the study: Of the donors genotyped, several hundred in all, 75% to 90% fell in the Caucasian-associated ancestry cluster. Findings and caveats of the study: Apparent HLA restriction characterized most CMV-associated TCR beta chains in a later analysis.

The germline V gene has CDR1 MNHEY and CDR2 SMNVEV (reference sequence). CDR3 length: 14 amino acids. The PCR ran on 60 Vbeta and 13 Jbeta primers. Produced via immunoSEQ multiplex PCR; TCRdb's table is partial and in-frame only. The sample consists of 90,000 to 100,000 clones, around 9.6% of them appearing once. Turning to this clone: Its specificity is not known. Mismatch with germline at one junction end may stem from a read error. Other DNA sequences in the same sample also yield this CDR3.

Specimen: PBMCs. The V gene is TRBV27, the J gene TRBJ1-2, with D unresolved. The sequence was obtained from a man in his fifties in good health and CMV-seropositive. CDR3 sequence reads: CASSSLRGRYGYTF. CDR3 bases: TGTGCCAGTAGTTCTCTTCGGGGAAGGTATGGCTACACCTTC.